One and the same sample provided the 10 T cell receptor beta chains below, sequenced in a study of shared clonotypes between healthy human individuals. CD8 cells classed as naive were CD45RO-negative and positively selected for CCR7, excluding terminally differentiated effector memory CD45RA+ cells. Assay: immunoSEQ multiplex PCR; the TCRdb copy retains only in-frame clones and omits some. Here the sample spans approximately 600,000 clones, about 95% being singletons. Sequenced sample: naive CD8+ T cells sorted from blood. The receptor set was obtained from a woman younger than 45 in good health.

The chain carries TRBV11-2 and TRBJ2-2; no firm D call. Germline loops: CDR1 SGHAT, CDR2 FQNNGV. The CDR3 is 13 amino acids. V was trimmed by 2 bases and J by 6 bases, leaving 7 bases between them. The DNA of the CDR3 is TGTGCCAGCAGCTTACCCCGCTCCGGGGAGCTGTTTTTT. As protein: CASSLPRSGELFF.

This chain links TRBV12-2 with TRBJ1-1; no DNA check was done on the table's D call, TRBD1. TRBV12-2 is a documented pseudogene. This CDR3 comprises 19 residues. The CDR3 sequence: CASRLQDREKGCLNTEAFF. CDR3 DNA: TGTGCAAGTCGCCTTCAGGACAGGGAAAAAGGATGTCTGAACACTGAAGCTTTCTTT.

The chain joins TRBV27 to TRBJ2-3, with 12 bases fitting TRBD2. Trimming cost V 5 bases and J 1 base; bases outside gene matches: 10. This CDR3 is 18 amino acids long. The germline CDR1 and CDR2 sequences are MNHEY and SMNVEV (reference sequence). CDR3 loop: CASSPEPSGRAGTDTQYF. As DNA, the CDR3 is TGTGCCAGCAGTCCAGAACCTAGCGGGAGGGCCGGCACAGATACGCAGTATTTT.

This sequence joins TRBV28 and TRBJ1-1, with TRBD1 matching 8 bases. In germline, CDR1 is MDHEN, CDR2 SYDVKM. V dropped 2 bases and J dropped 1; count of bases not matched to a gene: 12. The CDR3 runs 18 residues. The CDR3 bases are TGTGCCAGCAGTTTAGGGACACTCAGGGGGCAGCCGAACACTGAAGCTTTCTTT. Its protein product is CASSLGTLRGQPNTEAFF.

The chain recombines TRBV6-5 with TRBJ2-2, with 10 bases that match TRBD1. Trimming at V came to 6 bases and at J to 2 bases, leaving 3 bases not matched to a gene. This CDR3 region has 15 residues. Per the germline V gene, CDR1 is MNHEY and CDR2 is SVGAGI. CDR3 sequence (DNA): TGTGCCAGCAGCGGGGACAGGGGAAACACCGGGGAGCTGTTTTTT. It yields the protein CASSGDRGNTGELFF.

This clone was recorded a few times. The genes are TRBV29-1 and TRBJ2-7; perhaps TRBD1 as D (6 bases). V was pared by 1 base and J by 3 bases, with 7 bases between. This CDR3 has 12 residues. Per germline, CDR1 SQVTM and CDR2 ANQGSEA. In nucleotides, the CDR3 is TGCAGCGTTGAAGGCAGGGGCTACGAGCAGTACTTC. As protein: CSVEGRGYEQYF.

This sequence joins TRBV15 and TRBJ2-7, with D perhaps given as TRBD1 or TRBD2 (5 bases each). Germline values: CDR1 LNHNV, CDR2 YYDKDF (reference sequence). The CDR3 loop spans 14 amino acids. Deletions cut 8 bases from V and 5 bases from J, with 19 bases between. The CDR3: CATDRDRGSHEQYF. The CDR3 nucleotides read TGTGCCACCGACCGGGACCGAGGGTCCCACGAGCAGTACTTC.

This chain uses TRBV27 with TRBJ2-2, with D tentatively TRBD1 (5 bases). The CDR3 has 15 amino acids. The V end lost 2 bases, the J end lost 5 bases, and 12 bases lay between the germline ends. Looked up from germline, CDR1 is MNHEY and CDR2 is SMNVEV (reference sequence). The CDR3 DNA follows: TGTGCCAGCAGTTTAGGCAGGGTTATGACCGGGGAGCTGTTTTTT. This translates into CASSLGRVMTGELFF.

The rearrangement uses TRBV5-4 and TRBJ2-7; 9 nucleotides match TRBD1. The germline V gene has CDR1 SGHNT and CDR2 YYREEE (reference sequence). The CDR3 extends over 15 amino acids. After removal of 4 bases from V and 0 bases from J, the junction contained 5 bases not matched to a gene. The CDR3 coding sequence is TGTGCCAGCAGCATGGGACAGGGCAGCTCCTACGAGCAGTACTTC. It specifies CASSMGQGSSYEQYF.

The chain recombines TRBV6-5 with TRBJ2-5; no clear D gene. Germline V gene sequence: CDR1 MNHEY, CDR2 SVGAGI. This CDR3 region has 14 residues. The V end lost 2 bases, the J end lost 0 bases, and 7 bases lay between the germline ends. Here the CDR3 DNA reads TGTGCCAGCAGTTACGAGTCTAACCAAGAGACCCAGTACTTC. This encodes CASSYESNQETQYF.